Below, 9 T cell receptor beta chains from the same sample are listed, as sequenced in a study of T cell responses to AZD1222 COVID-19 vaccine. Clones were sequenced by immunoSEQ multiplex PCR, and TCRdb holds only the in-frame ones, with some missing. The sample lists approximately 150,000 clones, less than 95% occurring once. The sample here was peripheral blood, taken 28 days after the second AZD1222 dose. Receptors were obtained from an adult who received the AZD1222 COVID-19 vaccine.

This rearrangement joins TRBV18 to TRBJ1-1; D gene uncertain. V was clipped by 6 bases and J by 2 bases, with 10 bases between them. Per the germline V gene, CDR1 is KGHSH and CDR2 is LQKENI. This CDR3 spans 13 amino acids. CDR3 sequence (DNA): TGTGCCAGCTCCCAAGACGGCAACACTGAAGCTTTCTTT. The encoded protein is CASSQDGNTEAFF.

The chain uses TRBV3-1 (or the pseudogene TRBV3-2) and TRBJ1-2; weak D call: TRBD1 (5 bases). Germline V gives CDR1 LGHDT, CDR2 YNNKEL (reference sequence). This CDR3 has 14 amino acids. V dropped 6 bases and J dropped 7 bases, with 18 bases sitting between them. CDR3 sequence: CASRGGSDNRGYTF. The CDR3 coding sequence is TGTGCCAGCAGGGGGGGATCGGACAATCGTGGCTACACCTTC.

Only one count was recorded for this clone. This chain joins TRBV28 and TRBJ2-7, with a weak D call TRBD2 (6 bases). V lost 3 bases and J lost 0, with 9 bases in between. Germline-derived CDR1 and CDR2 are MDHEN and SYDVKM. The CDR3 is 14 residues long. The CDR3 DNA sequence: TGTGCCAGCAGTTTTGGCGGGAACTCCTACGAGCAGTACTTC. Protein: CASSFGGNSYEQYF. The full variable domain, in which reference TRBV28 and TRBJ2-7 provide the parts outside the CDR3, is DVKVTQSSRYLVKRTGEKVFLECVQDMDHENMFWYRQDPGLGLRLIYFSYDVKMKEKGDIPEGYSVSREKKERFSLILESASTNQTSMYLCASSFGGNSYEQYFGPGTRLTVT.

V gene TRBV2 combines with J gene TRBJ1-2; D is undetermined. The length of the CDR3 is 13 residues. V was clipped by 8 bases and J by 0 bases, with 10 bases between them. From germline, CDR1 is SNHLY and CDR2 FYNNEI. The CDR3 loop reads CASGREANYGYTF. The CDR3 region has the DNA TGTGCCAGCGGGCGGGAAGCTAACTATGGCTACACCTTC.

The rearrangement joins TRBV28 to TRBJ1-1, with 9 positions matching TRBD1. J was trimmed by 3 bases and V by 8 bases; bases with no gene match: 1. This CDR3 has 12 residues. Germline V lookup: CDR1 MDHEN, CDR2 SYDVKM. The CDR3 DNA sequence: TGTGCCAGCTGGGACAGGGACACTGAAGCTTTCTTT. Its protein product is CASWDRDTEAFF.

This rearrangement joins TRBV2 to TRBJ1-5; 7 bases map to TRBD1. Losses at the gene ends were 4 bases for V and 4 bases for J; bases not matched to a gene: 4. CDR3 length: 14 residues. Germline V CDR1 and CDR2: SNHLY, FYNNEI. The CDR3 bases are TGTGCCAGCAGTGCGACAGGGAGTAATCAGCCCCAGCATTTT. Encoded protein: CASSATGSNQPQHF.

V usage is TRBV28 and J usage is TRBJ1-5; no clear D gene. The V end lost 2 bases, the J end lost 2 bases, and 10 bases lay between the germline ends. The CDR3 consists of 15 residues. In germline, CDR1 is MDHEN, CDR2 SYDVKM. The CDR3 here is CASSLSIVGNQPQHF. The CDR3 DNA reads as TGTGCCAGCAGTTTAAGCATAGTAGGCAATCAGCCCCAGCATTTT. Combining the CDR3 with reference TRBV28 and TRBJ1-5 gives the whole variable domain DVKVTQSSRYLVKRTGEKVFLECVQDMDHENMFWYRQDPGLGLRLIYFSYDVKMKEKGDIPEGYSVSREKKERFSLILESASTNQTSMYLCASSLSIVGNQPQHFGDGTRLSIL.

This clone was detected once. CDR3 amino acids: CASTETGSFFYGYTF. The CDR3 nucleotides read TGTGCCAGTACCGAAACAGGGTCATTCTTCTATGGCTACACCTTC. This chain links TRBV19 with TRBJ1-2, with a weak D call TRBD1 (6 bases). V lost 7 bases, J lost 4 bases, and 19 bases lay in between. The CDR3 is 15 amino acids. CDR1 and CDR2 from the germline V gene are LNHDA and SQIVND (reference sequence).

The chain employs TRBV27 and TRBJ1-2; no reliable D call. V was clipped by 6 bases and J by 2 bases, with 13 bases between them. This CDR3 is 14 amino acids long. The V gene's germline CDR1 is MNHEY and CDR2 SMNVEV (reference sequence). CDR3 amino acids: CASRELGRNYGYTF. In nucleotides, the CDR3 is TGTGCCAGCAGGGAACTAGGTCGCAACTATGGCTACACCTTC.